This is a list of T cell receptor beta chains from one sample in a study of shared T cell receptors in the human thymus. Only in-frame clones appear in the TCRdb table, and some are missing; sequencing was by immunoSEQ multiplex PCR. The sample records approximately 730,000 clones, 70% to 90% being singletons. A further study also used this sample, focusing on human thymus T cells.

The sample was thymocytes. The receptors were gathered from a girl under three years old with a congenital heart defect. CDR3s include the opening cysteine and the closing phenylalanine or tryptophan. The D gene is left open where the match is weak. Part of the rows lack a size; the others show once, few, many or a class for expanded clones.

CDR3aa: CASSEVRLGPGYEAFF; CDR3nt: TGTGCCAGCAGCGAAGTAAGGTTGGGCCCCGGTTATGAAGCTTTCTTT; len: 16; d_gene: .; v_gene: TRBV7-7; j_gene: TRBJ1-1; abundance: .
CDR3aa: CASSLEVSGGAGYYNEQFF; CDR3nt: TGTGCCAGCAGCTTAGAGGTTAGCGGGGGGGCCGGCTATTACAATGAGCAGTTCTTC; len: 19; d_gene: TRBD2; v_gene: TRBV7-3; j_gene: TRBJ2-1; abundance: few
CDR3aa: CASHGDTEAFF; CDR3nt: TGCGCCAGCCATGGAGACACTGAAGCTTTCTTT; len: 11; d_gene: .; v_gene: TRBV5-1; j_gene: TRBJ1-1; abundance: .
CDR3aa: CASSSLAGGYNEQFF; CDR3nt: TGTGCCAGCAGCTCATTAGCGGGGGGGTACAATGAGCAGTTCTTC; len: 15; d_gene: TRBD2; v_gene: TRBV7-9; j_gene: TRBJ2-1; abundance: .
CDR3aa: CASSAPEAESSYNEQFF; CDR3nt: TGTGCCAGCAGCGCCCCGGAAGCGGAAAGCTCCTACAATGAGCAGTTCTTC; len: 17; d_gene: .; v_gene: TRBV9; j_gene: TRBJ2-1; abundance: .
CDR3aa: CASSDSATGGHGYTF; CDR3nt: TGTGCCAGCAGTGACTCTGCGACAGGGGGTCATGGCTACACCTTC; len: 15; d_gene: TRBD1; v_gene: TRBV6-4; j_gene: TRBJ1-2; abundance: .
CDR3aa: CASSPGTGRNYGYTF; CDR3nt: TGTGCCAGCAGCCCAGGGACAGGGCGGAACTATGGCTACACCTTC; len: 15; d_gene: TRBD1; v_gene: TRBV14; j_gene: TRBJ1-2; abundance: .
CDR3aa: CASSPTKGAGVIKETQYF; CDR3nt: TGTGCCAGCAGCCCTACAAAGGGGGCAGGGGTAATTAAAGAGACCCAGTACTTC; len: 18; d_gene: TRBD1; v_gene: TRBV5-8; j_gene: TRBJ2-5; abundance: .
CDR3aa: CASSQWQGRAYRTYSGANVLTF; CDR3nt: TGCGCCAGCAGTCAATGGCAGGGCAGGGCCTACCGCACCTACTCTGGGGCCAACGTCCTGACTTTC; len: 22; d_gene: .; v_gene: TRBV23-1; j_gene: TRBJ2-6; abundance: .
CDR3aa: CASSVGSGGSSSYNEQFF; CDR3nt: TGTGCCAGCAGCGTAGGAAGCGGGGGCTCGAGCTCCTACAATGAGCAGTTCTTC; len: 18; d_gene: TRBD2; v_gene: TRBV9; j_gene: TRBJ2-1; abundance: .
CDR3aa: CASSLRQRGLGHEQYF; CDR3nt: TGTGCCAGCAGCCTTCGCCAGCGGGGGTTGGGGCACGAGCAGTACTTC; len: 16; d_gene: TRBD2; v_gene: TRBV7-2; j_gene: TRBJ2-7; abundance: .
CDR3aa: CASSSWTGRTSYEQYF; CDR3nt: TGTGCCAGCAGCTCTTGGACAGGGAGAACGTCCTACGAGCAGTACTTC; len: 16; d_gene: TRBD1; v_gene: TRBV7-6; j_gene: TRBJ2-7; abundance: .
CDR3aa: CASSEGQLDTEAFF; CDR3nt: TGTGCCAGTAGTGAGGGACAGTTGGACACTGAAGCTTTCTTT; len: 14; d_gene: TRBD1; v_gene: TRBV19; j_gene: TRBJ1-1; abundance: .
CDR3aa: CASSLERGPYGYTF; CDR3nt: TGTGCCAGCAGCTTAGAGAGGGGGCCCTATGGCTACACCTTC; len: 14; d_gene: TRBD1; v_gene: TRBV7-9; j_gene: TRBJ1-2; abundance: .
CDR3aa: CASSIQGGGGSYGYTF; CDR3nt: TGTGCCAGCAGCATTCAGGGGGGTGGAGGTAGCTATGGCTACACCTTC; len: 16; d_gene: TRBD1; v_gene: TRBV5-4; j_gene: TRBJ1-2; abundance: .
CDR3aa: CASSSQSTDTQYF; CDR3nt: TGTGCCAGCAGCTCCCAAAGCACAGATACGCAGTATTTT; len: 13; d_gene: .; v_gene: TRBV7-2; j_gene: TRBJ2-3; abundance: .
CDR3aa: CASSFLDRENQPQHF; CDR3nt: TGTGCCAGCAGCTTTCTGGACAGGGAAAATCAGCCCCAGCATTTT; len: 15; d_gene: TRBD1; v_gene: TRBV5-8; j_gene: TRBJ1-5; abundance: .
CDR3aa: CASNGGRRDLETQYF; CDR3nt: TGTGCCAGCAATGGGGGGAGGCGGGACTTAGAGACCCAGTACTTC; len: 15; d_gene: .; v_gene: TRBV6-6; j_gene: TRBJ2-5; abundance: .
CDR3aa: CASGCEETGKPKQPQHF; CDR3nt: TGTGCTAGTGGTTGCGAGGAAACAGGGAAGCCCAAGCAGCCCCAGCATTTT; len: 17; d_gene: .; v_gene: TRBV12-5; j_gene: TRBJ1-5; abundance: .
CDR3aa: CASSPGRYNEQFF; CDR3nt: TGTGCCAGCAGCCCGGGTCGCTACAATGAGCAGTTCTTC; len: 13; d_gene: .; v_gene: TRBV7-9; j_gene: TRBJ2-1; abundance: .
CDR3aa: CASSYLAAGGYTF; CDR3nt: TGTGCCAGCAGTTACCTGGCAGCCGGGGGCTACACCTTC; len: 13; d_gene: .; v_gene: TRBV6-5; j_gene: TRBJ1-2; abundance: .
CDR3aa: CASSGGQGFYGYTF; CDR3nt: TGTGCCAGCAGCGGGGGACAGGGGTTCTATGGCTACACCTTC; len: 14; d_gene: TRBD1; v_gene: TRBV11-1; j_gene: TRBJ1-2; abundance: .
CDR3aa: CASSLRGHREGYTF; CDR3nt: TGTGCCAGCAGCCTCCGGGGACACAGGGAAGGCTACACCTTC; len: 14; d_gene: .; v_gene: TRBV5-5; j_gene: TRBJ1-2; abundance: .
CDR3aa: CASSIVLQHNYGYTF; CDR3nt: TGTGCCAGTAGTATAGTCTTACAGCATAACTATGGCTACACCTTC; len: 15; d_gene: .; v_gene: TRBV19; j_gene: TRBJ1-2; abundance: .
CDR3aa: CASSSRARGAAGYTF; CDR3nt: TGTGCCAGCAGCTCCAGGGCTCGGGGGGCGGCTGGCTACACCTTC; len: 15; d_gene: .; v_gene: TRBV5-5; j_gene: TRBJ1-2; abundance: .
CDR3aa: CASQKGTASGAFF; CDR3nt: TGTGCCAGCCAAAAAGGGACAGCCAGTGGGGCTTTCTTT; len: 13; d_gene: TRBD1; v_gene: TRBV5-8; j_gene: TRBJ1-1; abundance: .
CDR3aa: CASSRGQNYGYTF; CDR3nt: TGCGCCAGCAGCCGGGGACAGAACTATGGCTACACCTTC; len: 13; d_gene: TRBD1; v_gene: TRBV4-1; j_gene: TRBJ1-2; abundance: .
CDR3aa: CASSQVGGQYPGYTF; CDR3nt: TGTGCCAGCAGCCAAGTAGGCGGACAGTATCCTGGCTACACCTTC; len: 15; d_gene: .; v_gene: TRBV14; j_gene: TRBJ1-2; abundance: .
CDR3aa: CASSLWDRGPTNEKLFF; CDR3nt: TGTGCCAGCAGCTTGTGGGACAGGGGCCCAACTAATGAAAAACTGTTTTTT; len: 17; d_gene: TRBD1; v_gene: TRBV5-6; j_gene: TRBJ1-4; abundance: .
CDR3aa: CASSLGQGELNTEAFF; CDR3nt: TGTGCCAGCAGCTTAGGTCAGGGGGAACTAAACACTGAAGCTTTCTTT; len: 16; d_gene: TRBD1; v_gene: TRBV7-9; j_gene: TRBJ1-1; abundance: .
CDR3aa: CAIRGSTGGEMNTEAFF; CDR3nt: TGTGCCATCAGAGGCTCTACAGGGGGCGAGATGAACACTGAAGCTTTCTTT; len: 17; d_gene: TRBD1; v_gene: TRBV10-3; j_gene: TRBJ1-1; abundance: once
CDR3aa: CASTSTLGGNEQFF; CDR3nt: TGTGCCAGCACCTCTACACTAGGCGGGAATGAGCAGTTCTTC; len: 14; d_gene: .; v_gene: TRBV7-8; j_gene: TRBJ2-1; abundance: .
CDR3aa: CASSFAAAGAYEQYF; CDR3nt: TGTGCCAGCAGCTTTGCGGCGGCAGGGGCTTACGAGCAGTACTTC; len: 15; d_gene: .; v_gene: TRBV5-6; j_gene: TRBJ2-7; abundance: .
CDR3aa: CASSPPPGAYNSPLHF; CDR3nt: TGTGCCAGCAGTCCCCCCCCAGGGGCATATAATTCACCCCTCCACTTT; len: 16; d_gene: .; v_gene: TRBV27; j_gene: TRBJ1-6; abundance: .
CDR3aa: CASSFRDTYNEQFF; CDR3nt: TGTGCCAGCAGCTTCCGGGACACGTACAATGAGCAGTTCTTC; len: 14; d_gene: .; v_gene: TRBV5-6; j_gene: TRBJ2-1; abundance: .
CDR3aa: CSVRRTSADTQYF; CDR3nt: TGCAGCGTTCGTAGGACTAGCGCAGATACGCAGTATTTT; len: 13; d_gene: TRBD2; v_gene: TRBV29-1; j_gene: TRBJ2-3; abundance: .
CDR3aa: CASSFGGSRNSPLHF; CDR3nt: TGCGCCAGCAGCTTCGGGGGTTCTCGGAATTCACCCCTCCACTTT; len: 15; d_gene: .; v_gene: TRBV5-1; j_gene: TRBJ1-6; abundance: few
CDR3aa: CASSEDRPPNEKLFF; CDR3nt: TGCGCCAGCAGCGAGGACAGGCCACCTAATGAAAAACTGTTTTTT; len: 15; d_gene: TRBD1; v_gene: TRBV5-1; j_gene: TRBJ1-4; abundance: .
CDR3aa: CASSLHKCRNYGYTF; CDR3nt: TGTGCCAGCTCGCTCCACAAATGCCGAAACTATGGCTACACCTTC; len: 15; d_gene: .; v_gene: TRBV18; j_gene: TRBJ1-2; abundance: .
CDR3aa: CASSLAGVSETQYF; CDR3nt: TGTGCCAGCAGCCTAGCGGGGGTCTCGGAGACCCAGTACTTC; len: 14; d_gene: TRBD2; v_gene: TRBV27; j_gene: TRBJ2-5; abundance: .
CDR3aa: CASWSGGPNTEAFF; CDR3nt: TGTGCCAGCTGGTCAGGGGGACCTAACACTGAAGCTTTCTTT; len: 14; d_gene: TRBD1; v_gene: TRBV16; j_gene: TRBJ1-1; abundance: .
CDR3aa: CASRPYSVSGANVLTF; CDR3nt: TGTGCCAGCAGACCCTATAGTGTATCTGGGGCCAACGTCCTGACTTTC; len: 16; d_gene: .; v_gene: TRBV28; j_gene: TRBJ2-6; abundance: .
CDR3aa: CAWSSPLEAFF; CDR3nt: TGTGCCTGGAGTTCTCCCCTCGAAGCTTTCTTT; len: 11; d_gene: .; v_gene: TRBV30; j_gene: TRBJ1-1; abundance: .
CDR3aa: CASSLSWDRDPGYTF; CDR3nt: TGTGCCAGCAGTTTATCTTGGGACAGGGACCCTGGCTACACCTTC; len: 15; d_gene: TRBD1; v_gene: TRBV28; j_gene: TRBJ1-2; abundance: .
CDR3aa: CASSLPLHTNGETQYF; CDR3nt: TGCGCCAGCAGCTTACCTCTACACACTAATGGGGAGACCCAGTACTTC; len: 16; d_gene: .; v_gene: TRBV5-1; j_gene: TRBJ2-5; abundance: .
CDR3aa: CASSIDRQGFGVAKNIQYF; CDR3nt: TGTGCCAGTAGTATAGATCGACAGGGATTTGGGGTAGCCAAAAACATTCAGTACTTC; len: 19; d_gene: TRBD1; v_gene: TRBV19; j_gene: TRBJ2-4; abundance: once
CDR3aa: CATSPRGQSHEQFF; CDR3nt: TGTGCCACCAGCCCACGGGGACAGTCCCATGAGCAGTTCTTC; len: 14; d_gene: TRBD1; v_gene: TRBV15; j_gene: TRBJ2-1; abundance: .
CDR3aa: CASSSQATSGGRGETQYF; CDR3nt: TGTGCCAGCAGTTCCCAAGCGACTAGCGGGGGCAGGGGGGAGACCCAGTACTTC; len: 18; d_gene: TRBD2; v_gene: TRBV27; j_gene: TRBJ2-5; abundance: .
CDR3aa: CASSFGTGGEQYF; CDR3nt: TGCGCCAGCAGCTTCGGGACAGGGGGCGAGCAGTACTTC; len: 13; d_gene: TRBD1; v_gene: TRBV5-1; j_gene: TRBJ2-7; abundance: .
CDR3aa: CASSQVQGDEQYF; CDR3nt: TGTGCCAGCAGCCAAGTACAGGGTGACGAGCAGTACTTC; len: 13; d_gene: .; v_gene: TRBV14; j_gene: TRBJ2-7; abundance: once
CDR3aa: CASSWDRGQLKNTEAFF; CDR3nt: TGTGCCAGCAGCTGGGACAGGGGCCAGTTAAAAAACACTGAAGCTTTCTTT; len: 17; d_gene: TRBD1; v_gene: TRBV5-6; j_gene: TRBJ1-1; abundance: .
CDR3aa: CASSLDFSYEQYF; CDR3nt: TGTGCCAGCAGCTTGGACTTCTCCTACGAGCAGTACTTC; len: 13; d_gene: .; v_gene: TRBV7-9; j_gene: TRBJ2-7; abundance: .
CDR3aa: CASSLEVGLRNTEAFF; CDR3nt: TGTGCCAGCAGCTTAGAGGTCGGACTTCGGAACACTGAAGCTTTCTTT; len: 16; d_gene: .; v_gene: TRBV7-2; j_gene: TRBJ1-1; abundance: .
CDR3aa: CASTREVEPQHF; CDR3nt: TGTGCCAGCACCCGAGAAGTTGAGCCCCAGCATTTT; len: 12; d_gene: .; v_gene: TRBV6-1; j_gene: TRBJ1-5; abundance: few
CDR3aa: CASSLSFDRGSGNTIYF; CDR3nt: TGTGCCAGCAGCTTGAGTTTTGACAGGGGGTCTGGAAACACCATATATTTT; len: 17; d_gene: TRBD1; v_gene: TRBV5-4; j_gene: TRBJ1-3; abundance: once